One T cell receptor beta chain is described in this entry. No antigen is known for it. Per-nucleotide qualities are absent, and no much larger clonotype sits a single base away. The data belong to a study of PD-1 blockade in classical Hodgkin lymphoma (dated by TCRdb to 2018 to 2020). A note on the overall study: Nivolumab dosing was 3 mg/kg intravenously every 2 weeks, continuing until either disease progression or unacceptable toxicity. A peripheral blood immune signature of response to PD-1 blockade in classical Hodgkin lymphoma was defined using TCR beta sequencing and CyTOF.

V is clipped by 2 bases and J by 0 bases, and the sequence between their germline boundaries is 14 bases long. Taken from cysteine to phenylalanine, the CDR3 has 17 residues. The kept DNA is CDR3 alone, 51 bases in frame from the first base. The germline V gene specifies SGHDT as CDR1 and YYEEEE as CDR2. The Qiagen DNeasy kit was used to extract genomic DNA both from unsorted PBMCs and from the negatively selected CD4+ and CD8+ fractions. TCR beta CDR3 regions were subjected to amplification by immunoSEQ multiplex PCR with primers that anneal to V and J segments. A synthetic immune receptor repertoire was used to minimize amplification bias, and any residual bias was removed computationally once sequencing was done. On the authors' methods: Repertoire diversity was quantified as the Shannon entropy index using custom Python scripts. Unsorted, CD4+ and CD8+ repertoires were analyzed separately, except for combined analyses in which CD4+ and CD8+ sequences were merged in silico. A clone counted as expanded when the clone's frequency after treatment rose at least 2-fold relative to C1D1, and clones undetected at baseline were given a pseudocount of 0.5. Clones with 0 or 1 copy at C1D1 were defined as singleton clones, while clones with 2 or more copies were defined as non-singleton clones. Clones expanded in unsorted samples were annotated as CD4+, CD8+ or unknown by matching protein sequences in sorted samples from the same patient. Wilcoxon tests on paired samples were used to test diversity changes from C1D1 to C4D1. Held by TCRdb, this immuneACCESS table contains in-frame sequences only and omits some clones. Under half of the omission traces to an unresolved V gene where checked; the cause of the rest is unknown. V, J and clone size derive from that table, while D and trimming were established from the DNA sequence. This sample lists some 1,900 clones; 75% to 90% were detected once. The ten largest account for approximately 1.5% of the sample.

Reading the label with the study, this specimen's time point is: cycle 1 day 1 (C1D1), immediately before nivolumab initiation. All trial patients had relapsed after autologous stem cell transplantation, with cohorts A, B and C differing in prior brentuximab vedotin exposure. Magnetic negative selection with a Miltenyi CD4+ T cell isolation kit was used to purify CD4+ T cells from thawed PBMCs. A total of approximately 51 patients with relapsed/refractory classical Hodgkin lymphoma made up the trial cohort, and each patient's best overall response was complete response, partial response or progressive disease. Trial patients were treated with single-agent nivolumab in the multi-cohort phase II CheckMate 205 trial. An independent review committee assessed best overall response by applying the 2007 International Working Group response criteria. Trial PBMCs were collected immediately before nivolumab initiation (C1D1) and during therapy at cycle 2 day 1 and cycle 4 day 1. Peripheral blood was collected in 8 mL Vacutainer Cell Preparation Tubes, from which PBMCs were isolated by centrifugation and then cryopreserved. Purified CD4+ and CD8+ fractions were prepared only for cases in which an additional PBMC sample was available. Magnetically labelled cells were removed on LS columns in a quadroMACS separator, and the flow-through was retained as the purified fraction.

The full study reports these points: Only a single clinical trial cohort was studied, and what caused the repertoire differences, possibly disease activity or prior therapy, remained undefined. Trial patients achieving complete response had baseline diversity similar to newly diagnosed patients, whereas partial responders and progressors had significantly lower diversity. Patients starting nivolumab less than 1 year after ASCT had lower diversity and were excluded from later analyses to avoid confounding by immune reconstitution. Baseline TCR diversity was reported to be lower in newly diagnosed patients than in healthy donors and to be lower still in relapsed/refractory patients. CD4+ but not CD8+ TCR diversity rose significantly by C4D1 (p=0.0027 vs p=0.16), most apparent in complete responders (p=0.02).

The V gene is TRBV5-6 and the J gene is TRBJ2-2; there is no confident call for the D gene. This TCR was recovered from a human donor with classical Hodgkin lymphoma. The material was CD4+ T cells from blood, obtained at baseline. The DNA is as follows: TGTGCCAGCAGCTTCCCTGTCATGCTAGCGAACACCGGGGAGCTGTTTTTT. Translated, this is CASSFPVMLANTGELFF.